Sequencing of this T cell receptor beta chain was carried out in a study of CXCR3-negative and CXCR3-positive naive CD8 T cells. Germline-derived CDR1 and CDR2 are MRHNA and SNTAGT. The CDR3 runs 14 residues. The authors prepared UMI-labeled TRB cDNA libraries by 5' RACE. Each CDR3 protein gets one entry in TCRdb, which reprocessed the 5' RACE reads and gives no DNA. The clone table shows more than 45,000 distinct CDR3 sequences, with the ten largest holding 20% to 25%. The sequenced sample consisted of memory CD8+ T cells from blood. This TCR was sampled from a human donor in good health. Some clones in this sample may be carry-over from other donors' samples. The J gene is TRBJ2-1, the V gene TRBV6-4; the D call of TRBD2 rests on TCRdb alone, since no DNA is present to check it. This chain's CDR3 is CASSGGGANNEKFF.